In this sample, the clone carrying this T cell receptor (beta chain) turned up a few times. Its target is unknown. The data derive from a study of cytomegalovirus exposure and HLA in healthy donors. Study results and limitations: A later analysis by the authors found several of the most significant clusters apparently linked to common viral pathogens. A previous analysis found most TCR beta V segments productive roughly 87% or roughly 30% of the time. In a later analysis, TCR beta V- and J-gene trimming showed a link to a missense DCLRE1C variant.

The PCR was carried out with 60 Vbeta primers and 13 Jbeta primers. Repertoires were generated with immunoSEQ multiplex PCR, while TCRdb's copy carries only in-frame clones and drops some. Altogether roughly 110,000 clones are present, 70% to 85% being singletons, with the ten largest covering roughly 2.5%. In germline, CDR1 is MNHNS, CDR2 SASEGT. V was cut by 1 base and J by 7 bases, with 16 bases left in between. The CDR3 has 15 residues. The sample consisted of PBMCs. The sequence was obtained from a woman between 18 and 29 years old in good health and CMV-seronegative. This chain links TRBV6-1 with TRBJ1-1; D is perhaps TRBD1 (5 bases). The CDR3 nucleotides read TGTGCCAGCAGTGAAGAAGATGGGGGGTACGGTGAAGCTTTCTTT. Protein product: CASSEEDGGYGEAFF.